This is a list of T cell receptor beta chains from one sample in a study of beta chain features in type 1 diabetes. Sequencing was performed with immunoSEQ multiplex PCR; in TCRdb, only in-frame clones are kept and a portion is missing. The sample includes about 470,000 clones, 30% of them seen just once. The source material was naive CD4+ T cells from blood. Every receptor here comes from a man aged 18 to 29 in good health. CDR3s leave out the opening cysteine and the closing phenylalanine or tryptophan. The order of the fields is clone size, D gene, J gene, V gene, CDR3 protein. D genes are given only for firm matches. Some rows have no size entry. The others give once, few or many, or a class for an expanded clone.

clone size: -; D gene: -; J gene: TRBJ2-5; V gene: TRBV5-1; CDR3 protein: ASSPPRGLQETQY
clone size: once; D gene: -; J gene: TRBJ2-7; V gene: TRBV4-1; CDR3 protein: ASSQEETVREQY
clone size: -; D gene: -; J gene: TRBJ2-3; V gene: TRBV5-1; CDR3 protein: ASSLTTADTQY
clone size: -; D gene: -; J gene: TRBJ2-7; V gene: TRBV11-2; CDR3 protein: ASTFTGEQY
clone size: few; D gene: TRBD2; J gene: TRBJ2-3; V gene: TRBV5-1; CDR3 protein: ASSLAVGRARDTQY
clone size: few; D gene: TRBD2; J gene: TRBJ2-7; V gene: TRBV6-5; CDR3 protein: ASSFGGYSEQY
clone size: few; D gene: -; J gene: TRBJ2-5; V gene: TRBV5-1; CDR3 protein: ASSLITLGETQY
clone size: once; D gene: TRBD1; J gene: TRBJ2-2; V gene: TRBV30; CDR3 protein: AWSRTGGTGELF
clone size: -; D gene: -; J gene: TRBJ2-1; V gene: TRBV30; CDR3 protein: AWRILGSNEQF
clone size: -; D gene: -; J gene: TRBJ1-6; V gene: TRBV4-3; CDR3 protein: ASSQAPGEGNNSPLH
clone size: few; D gene: -; J gene: TRBJ2-1; V gene: TRBV30; CDR3 protein: AWRAGPYNEQF
clone size: -; D gene: -; J gene: TRBJ2-5; V gene: TRBV7-2; CDR3 protein: ASSLGLLEETQY
clone size: -; D gene: TRBD1; J gene: TRBJ2-7; V gene: TRBV19; CDR3 protein: ASSIRTGAYEQY
clone size: -; D gene: -; J gene: TRBJ1-1; V gene: TRBV18; CDR3 protein: ASSPANREAF
clone size: few; D gene: -; J gene: TRBJ2-6; V gene: TRBV6-1; CDR3 protein: ASIVLGANVLT
clone size: -; D gene: -; J gene: TRBJ2-1; V gene: TRBV5-1; CDR3 protein: ASSPRTTYNEQF
clone size: -; D gene: TRBD1; J gene: TRBJ1-2; V gene: TRBV6-1; CDR3 protein: ASSTGQSYGYT
clone size: -; D gene: -; J gene: TRBJ1-2; V gene: TRBV5-4; CDR3 protein: ASSYPEGGRRYGYT
clone size: -; D gene: -; J gene: TRBJ2-1; V gene: TRBV7-2; CDR3 protein: ASSLVGLATNEQF
clone size: -; D gene: -; J gene: TRBJ2-5; V gene: TRBV4-1; CDR3 protein: ASSRLDRRYQETQY
clone size: -; D gene: -; J gene: TRBJ2-3; V gene: TRBV30; CDR3 protein: AWSILRETQY
clone size: -; D gene: -; J gene: TRBJ1-2; V gene: TRBV19; CDR3 protein: ASIGFRYGYT
clone size: -; D gene: TRBD2; J gene: TRBJ2-7; V gene: TRBV18; CDR3 protein: ASSPELAGLYEQY
clone size: -; D gene: -; J gene: TRBJ1-1; V gene: TRBV28; CDR3 protein: ASNAPDRFDVAF
clone size: few; D gene: -; J gene: TRBJ2-5; V gene: TRBV15; CDR3 protein: ATSREVAQETQY
clone size: few; D gene: -; J gene: TRBJ1-2; V gene: TRBV30; CDR3 protein: AWNEGDYYGYT
clone size: -; D gene: -; J gene: TRBJ2-1; V gene: TRBV7-8; CDR3 protein: ASSLARVPSSYNEQF
clone size: -; D gene: TRBD2; J gene: TRBJ2-1; V gene: TRBV5-1; CDR3 protein: ASSLGVTSGYNEQF
clone size: -; D gene: TRBD1; J gene: TRBJ2-7; V gene: TRBV28; CDR3 protein: ASSLSRGLYEQY
clone size: -; D gene: -; J gene: TRBJ2-2; V gene: TRBV30; CDR3 protein: AWTPESGTGELF
clone size: few; D gene: TRBD1; J gene: TRBJ2-2; V gene: TRBV30; CDR3 protein: AWTPWTGRTGELF
clone size: few; D gene: -; J gene: TRBJ2-1; V gene: TRBV18; CDR3 protein: ASSTIDAAAEQF
clone size: few; D gene: -; J gene: TRBJ2-1; V gene: TRBV30; CDR3 protein: AWSVGGPVPNNEQF